Here is one TCR beta chain with its context. Its antigen is undetermined. This sample is part of a study of cytotoxic CD8 clonotypes in ibrutinib-treated CLL. Study background: Among the samples, the mean was roughly 260,000 productive templates and about 94,000 productive rearrangements. Whole-study results and caveats: Clonality went up at the time of ibrutinib response, stayed stable in sustained remission, and later dropped back toward its baseline level at progression.

V lost 7 bases and J lost 4; bases outside the gene matches: 5. CDR1 is SGHDT and CDR2 is YYEEEE in the germline V gene. The CDR3 is made up of 14 amino acids. The table came from immunoSEQ multiplex PCR; TCRdb's copy has only in-frame clones and leaves some out. The sample contains approximately 300,000 clones, about 80% of which appear only once. This chain joins TRBV5-6 and TRBJ2-1; the match to TRBD2 covers 10 bases. The source material was PBMCs, sampled before ibrutinib treatment. The clonotype originates from a human donor with chronic lymphocytic leukemia. CDR3 bases: TGTGCCAGCCGCTGGACTAGCGGATACAATGAGCAGTTCTTC. The encoded protein is CASRWTSGYNEQFF.